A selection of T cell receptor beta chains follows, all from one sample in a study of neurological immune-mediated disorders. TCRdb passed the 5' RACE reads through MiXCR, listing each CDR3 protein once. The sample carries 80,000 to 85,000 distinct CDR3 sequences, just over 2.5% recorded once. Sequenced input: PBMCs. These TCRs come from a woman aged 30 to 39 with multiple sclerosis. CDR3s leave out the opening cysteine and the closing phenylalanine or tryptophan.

CDR3aa: ASSFSVNTGELF
j_gene: TRBJ2-2
v_gene: TRBV5-1

CDR3aa: ATSAELAGVNEQF
j_gene: TRBJ2-1
v_gene: TRBV24-1

CDR3aa: ASSTGPFLEQY
j_gene: TRBJ2-7
v_gene: TRBV27

CDR3aa: AISEASGRDPNEQF
j_gene: TRBJ2-1
v_gene: TRBV10-3

CDR3aa: ASAEDTNTEAF
j_gene: TRBJ1-1
v_gene: TRBV10-2

CDR3aa: ASSRETEAF
j_gene: TRBJ1-1
v_gene: TRBV5-1

CDR3aa: ASSGGASTGELF
j_gene: TRBJ2-2
v_gene: TRBV6-2/TRBV6-3

CDR3aa: ASSAAGYEQY
j_gene: TRBJ2-7
v_gene: TRBV7-2

CDR3aa: ASSLQGDGYT
j_gene: TRBJ1-2
v_gene: TRBV5-1

CDR3aa: ASSHQLREGLNTQY
j_gene: TRBJ2-3
v_gene: TRBV4-2

CDR3aa: ASSREADYSNQPQH
j_gene: TRBJ1-5
v_gene: TRBV7-2

CDR3aa: ASSSSSGSYNEQF
j_gene: TRBJ2-1
v_gene: TRBV7-2

CDR3aa: ASSQEGGIGSPLH
j_gene: TRBJ1-6
v_gene: TRBV3-1

CDR3aa: SVEVQNSGNTIY
j_gene: TRBJ1-3
v_gene: TRBV29-1

CDR3aa: ASSRQNTGELF
j_gene: TRBJ2-2
v_gene: TRBV28

CDR3aa: ASSPYSTDTQY
j_gene: TRBJ2-3
v_gene: TRBV27

CDR3aa: SAVGPILQETQY
j_gene: TRBJ2-5
v_gene: TRBV20-1

CDR3aa: ASSPTGSSGELF
j_gene: TRBJ2-2
v_gene: TRBV27

CDR3aa: SARGTGTDTQY
j_gene: TRBJ2-3
v_gene: TRBV20-1

CDR3aa: ASTAGGAGYGYT
j_gene: TRBJ1-2
v_gene: TRBV19

CDR3aa: ATSRVPSNVLT
j_gene: TRBJ2-6
v_gene: TRBV15

CDR3aa: ASSSASGIHEQF
j_gene: TRBJ2-1
v_gene: TRBV7-9